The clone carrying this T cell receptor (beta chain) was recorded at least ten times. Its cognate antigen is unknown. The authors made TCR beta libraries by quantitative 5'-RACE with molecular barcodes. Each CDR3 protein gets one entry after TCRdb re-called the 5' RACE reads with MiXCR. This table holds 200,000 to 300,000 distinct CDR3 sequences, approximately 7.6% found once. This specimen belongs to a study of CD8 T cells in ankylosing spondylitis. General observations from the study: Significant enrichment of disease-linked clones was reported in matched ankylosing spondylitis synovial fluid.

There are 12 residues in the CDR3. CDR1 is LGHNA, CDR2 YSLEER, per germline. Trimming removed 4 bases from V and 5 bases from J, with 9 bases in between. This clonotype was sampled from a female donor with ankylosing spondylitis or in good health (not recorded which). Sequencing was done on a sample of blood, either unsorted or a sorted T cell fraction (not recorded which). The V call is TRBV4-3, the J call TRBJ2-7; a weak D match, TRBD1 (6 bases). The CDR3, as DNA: TGCGCCAGCAGCCGGACAGAGAACGAGCAGTACTTC. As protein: CASSRTENEQYF.